Presented here are 24 T cell receptor beta chains from one specimen sequenced in a study of regulatory T cells in long-lasting Graves disease. Time point indicated: newly diagnosed GD, antithyroid drugs for less than 3 months. There was RNA extracted from PBMCs, and the TCR library was made from it. Through Arm-PCR of CDR3 regions and iRepertoire HTBI primers, TCR beta libraries were built. TCRdb re-analysed the multiplex PCR reads in MiXCR, keeping a single row per CDR3 protein. The sample consists of hundreds of thousands of distinct CDR3 sequences, less than 20% of them appearing once. The specimen comprised peripheral blood mononuclear cells (PBMCs), sampled at new diagnosis, from a patient treated with antithyroid drugs. These receptors originate from a female donor with Graves disease.

Many counts were recorded for this clonotype. The V call is TRBV5-1, the J call TRBJ1-3, with TRBD1 matching over 10 bases. Trimming removed 3 bases from V and 2 bases from J; junction bases left unmatched: 5. CDR3 length: 16 residues. Germline loops: CDR1 SGHRS, CDR2 YFSETQ. This chain's CDR3 is CASSSGGQGPGNTIYF. For the CDR3, the DNA is TGCGCCAGCAGCTCCGGGGGACAGGGGCCTGGAAACACCATATATTTT.

This clonotype was recorded a few times. The chain employs TRBV24-1 and TRBJ1-4; unclear D gene. The germline CDR1 and CDR2 sequences are KGHDR and SFDVKD. CDR3 length equals 19 residues. Between the trimmed V and J ends, which lost 1 base and 4 bases, there was a span of 21 bases. CDR3 coding DNA: TGTGCCACCAGTGATTTTTATTTAGAGCGGGTGGGCATTAATGAAAAACTGTTTTTT. This translates into CATSDFYLERVGINEKLFF.

This clonotype occurred a few times. The chain uses TRBV4-3 and TRBJ1-3, with a possible D match to TRBD1 (5 bases). Germline CDR1 is LGHNA and CDR2 is YSLEER. Trimming stripped 0 bases from V and 2 bases from J, with 8 bases between. The CDR3 covers 15 residues. The DNA of the CDR3 is TGCGCCAGCAGCCAAGACGTGGGGGCTGGAAACACCATATATTTT. It yields the protein CASSQDVGAGNTIYF.

This clonotype was seen many times. The V gene is TRBV6-1, the J gene TRBJ2-3; TRBD2 aligns across 9 bases. The CDR3 spans 18 residues. With V trimmed by 6 bases and J by 2 bases, 15 bases remained unmatched. CDR1 MNHNS and CDR2 SASEGT come from the germline V gene. CDR3 protein: CASRIRGLALLYTDTQYF. CDR3 nucleotides: TGTGCCAGCAGAATCCGGGGACTAGCTTTACTGTACACAGATACGCAGTATTTT.

To note about this clonotype: This sequence may be a read error, since a much larger clone differs from it by one base. The chain is built from TRBV12-3 or TRBV12-4 and TRBJ2-1; D is possibly TRBD1 (5 bases). The CDR3 spans 14 residues. CDR3 amino acids: CASSFTGVYNVQFF. The CDR3 DNA is TGTGCCAGCAGTTTCACAGGTGTTTACAATGTGCAGTTCTTC.

This clonotype was recorded many times. V usage is TRBV20-1 and J usage is TRBJ2-1; D might be TRBD2 (7 bases). V was clipped by 5 bases and J by 7 bases, with 12 bases between them. Per the germline V gene, CDR1 is DFQATT and CDR2 is SNEGSKA (reference sequence). This CDR3 has 12 amino acids. The CDR3 spells CSAQQGGNEQFF. The CDR3, as DNA: TGCAGTGCTCAACAGGGAGGGAATGAGCAGTTCTTC.

Regarding this clonotype: This may be a read error: a much more frequent sequence differs by one nucleotide. J is TRBJ2-7 and V is TRBV2, with 8 nucleotides matching TRBD1. V dropped 10 bases and J dropped 2; count of bases not matched to a gene: 10. The CDR3 loop spans 14 amino acids. Germline V gives CDR1 SNHLY, CDR2 FYNNEI. This chain's CDR3 is CAISMDRAAYEQYF. CDR3 nucleotide sequence: TGTGCCATCTCCATGGACAGGGCTGCCTACGAGCAGTACTTC. The variable domain in full, completed from reference TRBV2 and TRBJ2-7, reads EPEVTQTPSHQVTQMGQEVILRCVPISNHLYFYWYRQILGQKVEFLVSFYNNEISEKSEIFDDQFSVERPDGSNFTLKIRSTKLEDSAMYFCAISMDRAAYEQYFGPGTRLTVT.

The sample holds many counts of this clonotype. J is TRBJ1-1 and V is TRBV10-2; no clear D gene. The CDR3 has 19 residues. V was clipped by 0 bases and J by 0 bases, with 20 bases between them. From germline, CDR1 is WSHSY and CDR2 SAAADI. CDR3: CASSESISPANSMNTEAFF. CDR3 DNA: TGCGCCAGCAGTGAGTCGATTTCTCCAGCAAACTCCATGAACACTGAAGCTTTCTTT.

A note on this clonotype: It may be a read error: a sequence one base away is much more abundant. The V gene is TRBV6-5, the J gene TRBJ2-7, with 7 bases matching TRBD2. This CDR3 has 15 amino acids. Germline V gene sequence: CDR1 MNHEY, CDR2 SVGAGI. The CDR3 DNA reads as TGTGCCAGCAGTTCCGCGCTAGCGGATTTCTACGAGCAGAACTTC. Translating it yields CASSSALADFYEQNF.

A few counts support this clonotype. The genes are TRBV7-9 and TRBJ1-4; TRBD1 matches 7 bases. CDR1 and CDR2 (germline): SEHNR, FQNEAQ (reference sequence). This CDR3 is 15 amino acids long. Trimming removed 8 bases from V and 6 bases from J; junction bases left unmatched: 12. The CDR3 coding sequence is TGTGCCAGCGGACCAACGCTCGGGACAGATGAAAAACTGTTTTTT. As protein: CASGPTLGTDEKLFF.

To note about this clonotype: This may be a read error, as it is one base from a much larger clone. The rearrangement uses TRBV28 and TRBJ1-6; 7 positions match TRBD1. CDR3 length: 15 amino acids. CDR1 is MDHEN, CDR2 SYDVKM, per germline. CDR3 coding DNA: TGTGCCAGCAGTGTCGGGACAGCAAGGAATTCACCCCCCCACTTT. As protein: CASSVGTARNSPPHF. The whole variable domain, remainder taken from reference TRBV28 and TRBJ1-6, is DVKVTQSSRYLVKRTGEKVFLECVQDMDHENMFWYRQDPGLGLRLIYFSYDVKMKEKGDIPEGYSVSREKKERFSLILESASTNQTSMYLCASSVGTARNSPPHFGNGTRLTVT.

This clonotype has only a few counts. The chain uses TRBV29-1 and TRBJ1-3; maybe TRBD1 (5 bases). The CDR3 runs to 16 residues. Germline lookup yields CDR1 SQVTM and CDR2 ANQGSEA. Trimming removed 1 base from V and 0 bases from J, with 13 bases in between. The CDR3 spells CSVEAGAPFSGNTIYF. The CDR3 bases are TGCAGCGTTGAAGCCGGGGCGCCTTTCTCTGGAAACACCATATATTTT.

This clonotype has only a few counts. Its ends do not fully match the called genes, so a read error is possible. This rearrangement joins TRBV5-1 to TRBJ2-1, with TRBD2 matching over 7 bases. Germline-derived CDR1 and CDR2 are SGHRS and YFSETQ. This CDR3 contains 17 residues. The CDR3 region has the DNA TGTGCCAGCAGCCCCTTGCAGGGACTAACGGACTACAATGAGCAGTTCTTC. Protein product: CASSPLQGLTDYNEQFF.

The chain uses TRBV19 and TRBJ1-1; no firm D call. CDR3 size: 14 residues. The germline gives CDR1 LNHDA, CDR2 SQIVND (reference sequence). The V end was cut by 4 bases, the J end by 3 bases, with 12 bases between. The CDR3 DNA is TGTGCCAGTAGTACTCAGGTTATGGACACTGAAGCTTTCTTT. Translation: CASSTQVMDTEAFF.

This clonotype is a singleton in its sample. A read error may explain this, as a much larger clone is one base away. V usage is TRBV30 and J usage is TRBJ2-2; the D is unclear. V was pared by 0 bases and J by 10 bases, with 12 bases between. The CDR3 extends over 13 amino acids. Germline V gene data show CDR1 as GTSNPN and CDR2 as SVGIG (reference sequence). CDR3 sequence reads: CAWSVWSGVELFF. The CDR3 DNA reads TGTGCCTGGAGTGTCTGGTCTGGAGTGGAGCTGTTTTTT.

This clonotype was counted at least ten times. The chain is built from TRBV6-5 and TRBJ1-1; D is unresolved. From germline, CDR1 is MNHEY and CDR2 SVGAGI. The CDR3 contains 15 residues. V dropped 0 bases and J dropped 5 bases, with 13 bases sitting between them. The CDR3 nucleotides read TGTGCCAGCAGTTACTCGAGCACTGGCTCGACTGAAGCTTTCTTT. Its protein is CASSYSSTGSTEAFF.

This clonotype was counted at least ten times. This chain links TRBV27 with TRBJ2-3; D might be TRBD2 (5 bases). The length of the CDR3 is 14 residues. Per germline, CDR1 MNHEY and CDR2 SMNVEV (reference sequence). Trimming stripped 6 bases from V and 9 bases from J, with 19 bases between. The CDR3 loop reads CASRQLRPSPTQYF. In DNA, the CDR3 is TGTGCCAGCAGACAACTCCGACCTAGCCCCACGCAGTATTTT.

The sample holds many counts of this clonotype. The rearrangement joins TRBV5-5 to TRBJ1-4; D gene uncertain. Looked up from germline, CDR1 is SGHKS and CDR2 is YYEKEE (reference sequence). Trimming left V 2 bases short and J 8 bases short, with 13 bases between. This CDR3 region has 14 residues. CDR3 region: CASSFRGLIEKLFF. The CDR3 nucleotides read TGTGCCAGCAGCTTCCGAGGTTTAATAGAAAAACTGTTTTTT.

In this sample, this clonotype turned up many times. V and J are TRBV15 and TRBJ2-7, with 12 positions matching TRBD2. The CDR3 has 16 residues. Germline trimming cut 0 bases from V and 7 bases from J; bases unmatched to any gene: 7. Looked up from germline, CDR1 is LNHNV and CDR2 is YYDKDF (reference sequence). CDR3 protein: CATSRDDLAGGGEQYF. The CDR3, as DNA: TGTGCCACCAGCAGAGATGACCTAGCGGGAGGGGGAGAGCAGTACTTC.

The rearrangement links TRBV20-1 to TRBJ2-5, with D possibly matching TRBD2 (5 bases). Trimming stripped 8 bases from V and 4 bases from J, with 14 bases between. The CDR3 consists of 12 residues. Germline loops: CDR1 DFQATT, CDR2 SNEGSKA (reference sequence). The CDR3 here is CSSSRGRETQYF. CDR3 DNA: TGCAGTTCCTCGAGAGGGAGAGAGACCCAGTACTTC.

Comment on this clonotype: A read error likely explains this, since a far larger clone differs by one base. The chain joins TRBV6-1 to TRBJ2-7, with 8 bases matching TRBD2. After removal of 3 bases from V and 6 bases from J, the junction contained 1 base not matched to a gene. This CDR3 is built from 12 residues. Looked up from germline, CDR1 is MNHNS and CDR2 is SASEGT. This CDR3 reads CASSERGVEQYF. CDR3 nucleotide sequence: TGTGCCAGCAGTGAGCGGGGGGTCGAGCAGTACTTC.

This clonotype showed up many times. This rearrangement joins TRBV10-3 to TRBJ1-6; 7 bases agree with TRBD1. The germline V gene has CDR1 ENHRY and CDR2 SYGVKD. Losses at the gene ends were 0 bases for V and 12 bases for J; bases not matched to a gene: 5. The CDR3 runs to 14 residues. The CDR3 region has the DNA TGTGCCATCAGTGAGTCCAGACAGGGTTTACCCCTCCACTTT. It yields the protein CAISESRQGLPLHF.

The chain employs TRBV4-3 and TRBJ1-2; perhaps TRBD1 as D (6 bases). The CDR3 has 16 residues. V shed 1 base and J shed 4 bases, with 16 bases lying between them. CDR1 and CDR2 from the germline V gene are LGHNA and YSLEER. The DNA for the CDR3 is TGCGCCAGCAGCCAAGGACCGGCAGGGGCGGGCTATGGCTACACCTTC. Translating it yields CASSQGPAGAGYGYTF.

This clonotype was counted ten times or more. The CDR3 loop is CASSQEWGGTEAFF. The CDR3, as DNA: TGTGCCAGCAGCCAAGAATGGGGAGGGACTGAAGCTTTCTTT. The chain couples TRBV14 to TRBJ1-1; D remains ambiguous. The V end lost 0 bases, the J end lost 5 bases, and 10 bases lay between the germline ends. The V gene's germline CDR1 is SGHDN and CDR2 FVKESK. The length of the CDR3 is 14 residues.